This T cell receptor (beta chain) was identified in a study of cytomegalovirus exposure and HLA in healthy donors. Across the study: There were about 86 million unique TCRs (from HLA-typed donors) in an early data release.

The PCR made use of 60 Vbeta and 13 Jbeta primers. Generated by immunoSEQ multiplex PCR, the TCRdb table keeps only in-frame clones and is missing some. Found here are around 200,000 clones, roughly 85% of them singletons; the top ten hold around 2%. The material sequenced was PBMCs. The source is a man between 18 and 35 years old in good health and CMV-seronegative.

Here the CDR3 reads CAISESRNRGGEQYF. Here the CDR3 DNA reads TGTGCCATCAGTGAGTCGAGGAACAGAGGGGGCGAGCAGTACTTC. J is TRBJ2-7 and V is TRBV10-3; possibly TRBD1 for D (6 bases). The CDR3 contains 15 residues. Germline V lookup: CDR1 ENHRY, CDR2 SYGVKD. The germline V and J ends were trimmed by 0 bases and 6 bases, with 15 bases remaining between them.